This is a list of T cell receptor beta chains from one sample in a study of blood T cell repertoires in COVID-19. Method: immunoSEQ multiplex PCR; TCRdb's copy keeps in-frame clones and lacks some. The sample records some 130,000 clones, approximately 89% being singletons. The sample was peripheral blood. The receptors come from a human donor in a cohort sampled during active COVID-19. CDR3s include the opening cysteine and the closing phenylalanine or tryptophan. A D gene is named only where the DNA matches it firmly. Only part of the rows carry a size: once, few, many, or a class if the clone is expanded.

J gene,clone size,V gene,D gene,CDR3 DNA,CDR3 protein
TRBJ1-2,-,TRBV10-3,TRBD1,TGTGCCATCAGTCCAGGGACAGGGGAATACACCTTC,CAISPGTGEYTF
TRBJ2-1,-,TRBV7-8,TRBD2,TGTGCCAGCAGCCCCCGCGCCACTAGCGGGAGGGGTAATGAGCAGTTCTTC,CASSPRATSGRGNEQFF
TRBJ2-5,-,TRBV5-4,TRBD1,TGTGCCAGCAGCATTAGGACAGGGTCTGAGACCCAGTACTTC,CASSIRTGSETQYF
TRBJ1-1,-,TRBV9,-,TGTGCCAGCAGCGTAACATTCGGGGGGACTGAAGCTTTCTTT,CASSVTFGGTEAFF
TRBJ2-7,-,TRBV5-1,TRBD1,TGCGCCAGCAGCTTGCGTGCAGGGGGCTTCTACGAGCAGTACTTC,CASSLRAGGFYEQYF
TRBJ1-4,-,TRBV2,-,TGTGCCAGCAGTGAAGCCCTAGGACAGCCAAATGAAAAACTGTTTTTT,CASSEALGQPNEKLFF
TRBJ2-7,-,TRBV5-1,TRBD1,TGCGCCAGCAGCTTGGACGGGACAGGTGGTCCCTACGAGCAGTACTTC,CASSLDGTGGPYEQYF
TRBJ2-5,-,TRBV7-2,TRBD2,TGTGCCAGCAGCCGTAGCGGGAGAGGAGAGACCCAGTACTTC,CASSRSGRGETQYF
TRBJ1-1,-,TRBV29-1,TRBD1,TGCAGCGCCCAGGGGGCTACTGAAGCTTTCTTT,CSAQGATEAFF
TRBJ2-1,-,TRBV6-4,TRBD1,TGTGCCAGCCTCAAGGGACAGGCTTGGAATGAGCAGTTCTTC,CASLKGQAWNEQFF
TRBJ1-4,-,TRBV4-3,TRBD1,TGCGCCAGCAGCCAAACGGGGCCCCGTACAGGGGGTGAAAAACTGTTTTTT,CASSQTGPRTGGEKLFF
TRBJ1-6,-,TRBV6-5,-,TGTGCCAGCACCCCGGTAGGGGGTAGGAATTCACCCCTCCACTTT,CASTPVGGRNSPLHF
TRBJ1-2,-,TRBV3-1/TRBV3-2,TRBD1,TGTGCCAGCAGCCAGACCTGGACAGGGATCTATGGCTACACCTTC,CASSQTWTGIYGYTF
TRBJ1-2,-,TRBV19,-,TGTGCCAGTAGTATAGAACAGGGTCCGTATGGCTACACCTTC,CASSIEQGPYGYTF
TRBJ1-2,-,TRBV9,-,TGTGCCAGCAGAGGACTAGGGGATCCTAGAAACTATGGCTACACCTTC,CASRGLGDPRNYGYTF
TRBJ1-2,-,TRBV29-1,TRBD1,TGCAGCTCACAGGGGGCTCGGGGCTACACCTTC,CSSQGARGYTF
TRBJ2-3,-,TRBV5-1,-,TGCGCCAGCAGCTTGTCCTCAGGGCCAGATACGCAGTATTTT,CASSLSSGPDTQYF
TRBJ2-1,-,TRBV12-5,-,TGTGCCTTAGGGGCCGGGGGAGAAGTTTTTAGGCTTGAGCAGTTCTTC,CALGAGGEVFRLEQFF
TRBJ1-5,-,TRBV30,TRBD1,TGTGCCTGGAGTGTACCCCGGACAGGTAGCAATCAGCCCCAGCATTTT,CAWSVPRTGSNQPQHF
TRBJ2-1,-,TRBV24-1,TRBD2,TGTGCCACCAGTGACCTTAGCGGGAGCTCCTACAATGAGCAGTTCTTC,CATSDLSGSSYNEQFF
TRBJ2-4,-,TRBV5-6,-,TGTGCCAGCAGCATCCGGGACATGGGGAACATTCAGTACTTC,CASSIRDMGNIQYF
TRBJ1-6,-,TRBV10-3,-,TGTGCCATCAGCCCGGGGGGGCTAGAGAGGGATAATTCACCCCTCCACTTT,CAISPGGLERDNSPLHF
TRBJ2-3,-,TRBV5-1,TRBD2,TGCGCCAGCAGCCCGGAGAGCGGGATCCGCACAGATACGCAGTATTTT,CASSPESGIRTDTQYF
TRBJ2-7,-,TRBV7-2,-,TGTGCCAGCAGCTCCTACGGTAGGCCGCGGGGTGGCTACGAGCAGTACTTC,CASSSYGRPRGGYEQYF
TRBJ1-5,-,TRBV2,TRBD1,TGTGCCAGCAGCGACAGGGGCAGGCAGCCCCAGCATTTT,CASSDRGRQPQHF
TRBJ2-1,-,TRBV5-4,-,TGTGCCAGCAGCTTGGCGGGATTATACAATGAGCAGTTCTTC,CASSLAGLYNEQFF
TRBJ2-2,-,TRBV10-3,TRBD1,TGTGCCATCAGGGGGACAGGGGGGGACACCGGGGAGCTGTTTTTT,CAIRGTGGDTGELFF
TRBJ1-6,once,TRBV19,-,TGTGCCAGTAGCCCCACGGGCGGGGAAAATTCACCCCTCCACTTT,CASSPTGGENSPLHF
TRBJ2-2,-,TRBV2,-,TGTGCCAGCAGAAGGCGGGCCACCGGGGAGCTGTTTTTT,CASRRRATGELFF
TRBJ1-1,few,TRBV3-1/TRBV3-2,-,TGTGCCAGCAGCCAGGGAGGCACTGAAGCTTTCTTT,CASSQGGTEAFF
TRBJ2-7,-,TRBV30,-,TGTGCCTGGAGTTCTGGGGCATCCTACGAGCAGTACTTC,CAWSSGASYEQYF
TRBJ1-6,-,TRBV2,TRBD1,TGTGCCAGCAGTGAGAACCCGCGGGACAGGGGTTCACCCCTCCACTTT,CASSENPRDRGSPLHF
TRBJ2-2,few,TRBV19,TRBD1,TGTGCCAGTAGTATAGATCAGTTGTTGGGGACAGGGCAGGGTAAGGAGGCCGGGGAGCTGTTTTTT,CASSIDQLLGTGQGKEAGELFF
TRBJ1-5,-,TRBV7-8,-,TGTGCCAGCAGCTTATTGACCGCCGAGGGGCCCCAGCATTTT,CASSLLTAEGPQHF
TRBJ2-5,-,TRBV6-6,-,TGTGCCAGCAGTCCCCGCTCTACAGGGCAAGAGACCCAGTACTTC,CASSPRSTGQETQYF
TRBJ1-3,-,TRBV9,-,TGTGCCAGCAGCGTATCGCGGGCACTAGGCGGAAACACCATATATTTT,CASSVSRALGGNTIYF
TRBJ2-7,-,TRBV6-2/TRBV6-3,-,TGTGCCAGCAGTTACGCCCCCGGGACAACGTCTTTCGAGCAGTACTTC,CASSYAPGTTSFEQYF
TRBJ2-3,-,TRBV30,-,TGTGCCTGGAGTGATGCCAGGGGAAGGTTCACAGATACGCAGTATTTT,CAWSDARGRFTDTQYF
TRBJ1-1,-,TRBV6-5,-,TGTGCCAGCAGTTACCAGGGTAACACTGAAGCTTTCTTT,CASSYQGNTEAFF
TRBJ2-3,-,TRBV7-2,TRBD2,TGTGCCAGCAGCAACCTTCAGGGACTAGTAACAGATACGCAGTATTTT,CASSNLQGLVTDTQYF
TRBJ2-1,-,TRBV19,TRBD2,TGTGCCAGTAGTATGTCTGGGGGACTAGTCGATGAGCAGTTCTTC,CASSMSGGLVDEQFF